One sample yielded the 23 T cell receptor beta chains listed below, sequenced in a study of cytomegalovirus exposure and HLA in healthy donors. The table came from immunoSEQ multiplex PCR; TCRdb's copy has only in-frame clones and leaves some out. The repertoire holds 200,000 to 300,000 clones, more than 85% seen once, with more than 10% in the top ten. The sequenced sample consisted of PBMCs. These receptors were collected from a man aged 18 to 29 in good health and CMV-seropositive.

This chain joins TRBV29-1 and TRBJ2-7; 8 bases map to TRBD2. V shed 3 bases, J shed 3 bases, and the junction held 10 bases outside the gene matches. CDR1 and CDR2 from the germline V gene are SQVTM and ANQGSEA. CDR3 length: 15 amino acids. As DNA, the CDR3 is TGCAGCGTTGAGGGTGCGGGAGGTCTTCTCTACGAGCAGTACTTC. This codes for CSVEGAGGLLYEQYF.

The V gene is TRBV5-4, the J gene TRBJ2-2; D remains unclear. V lost 1 base to trimming and J lost 2 bases, with 12 bases between them. From germline, CDR1 is SGHNT and CDR2 YYREEE (reference sequence). The CDR3 is 16 residues long. The CDR3: CASSLMGQINTGELFF. DNA of the CDR3: TGTGCCAGCAGCTTGATGGGCCAAATTAACACCGGGGAGCTGTTTTTT.

The chain combines TRBV7-2 with TRBJ2-5; D remains unclear. V lost 1 base and J 1 base, leaving 7 bases between the germline ends. The CDR3 has 14 residues. The germline V gene has CDR1 SGHTA and CDR2 FQGNSA. The CDR3 DNA reads as TGTGCCAGCAGCTTAGTGGGCAGCCAAGAGACCCAGTACTTC. As protein: CASSLVGSQETQYF.

The chain links TRBV5-4 to TRBJ1-2; D not certain. The CDR3 consists of 15 residues. In germline, CDR1 is SGHNT, CDR2 YYREEE (reference sequence). Trimming took off 3 bases at V and 5 bases at J, with 17 bases between the two ends. Here the CDR3 reads CASSYDTNLGYGYTF. DNA of the CDR3: TGTGCCAGCAGCTACGACACCAACCTAGGTTATGGCTACACCTTC. The whole variable domain, remainder taken from reference TRBV5-4 and TRBJ1-2, is ETGVTQSPTHLIKTRGQQVTLRCSSQSGHNTVSWYQQALGQGPQFIFQYYREEENGRGNFPPRFSGLQFPNYSSELNVNALELDDSALYLCASSYDTNLGYGYTFGSGTRLTVV.

This chain links TRBV6-1 with TRBJ1-1; D is possibly TRBD1 (5 bases). The germline V gene has CDR1 MNHNS and CDR2 SASEGT. V shed 6 bases and J shed 0 bases, with 14 bases lying between them. There are 15 residues in the CDR3. The CDR3 bases are TGTGCCAGCAGGGGACCGGGACTTGTGAACACTGAAGCTTTCTTT. Translation: CASRGPGLVNTEAFF.

J is TRBJ2-5 and V is TRBV15; the D gene is possibly TRBD2 (6 bases). This CDR3 region has 14 residues. Germline lookup yields CDR1 LNHNV and CDR2 YYDKDF (reference sequence). V was trimmed by 4 bases and J by 2 bases, leaving 11 bases between them. The CDR3 region has the DNA TGTGCCACCAGCAACCCAGGACTACAAGAGACCCAGTACTTC. It is translated as CATSNPGLQETQYF.

J is TRBJ2-7 and V is TRBV7-9, with 10 bases matching TRBD1. After removal of 5 bases from V and 2 bases from J, the junction contained 6 bases not matched to a gene. The CDR3 has 15 residues. Germline assignment: CDR1 SEHNR and CDR2 FQNEAQ (reference sequence). The CDR3 bases are TGTGCCAGCAGCCCCAGGACAGGGGGGGCCTACGAGCAGTACTTC. It is translated as CASSPRTGGAYEQYF.

The chain links TRBV30 to TRBJ1-2, with D possibly being TRBD1 (5 bases). Germline CDR1 is GTSNPN and CDR2 is SVGIG (reference sequence). V lost 4 bases, J lost 7 bases, and 34 bases lay in between. The CDR3 totals 19 residues. CDR3 sequence (DNA): TGTGCCTGGACGGACCCCTTGGGGCGCCGAGGGAGTAAAGGAGCTGGCTACACCTTC. Translation: CAWTDPLGRRGSKGAGYTF.

This clone was found a few times. The chain recombines TRBV9 with TRBJ1-1, with TRBD1 identical over 9 bases. This CDR3 spans 13 amino acids. Trimming at V came to 1 base and at J to 8 bases, leaving 3 bases not matched to a gene. Per the germline V gene, CDR1 is SGDLS and CDR2 is YYNGEE. CDR3 amino acids: CASSVRGQGEAFF. The CDR3 nucleotides are TGTGCCAGCAGCGTACGGGGACAGGGAGAAGCTTTCTTT.

The gene calls are TRBV30 and TRBJ2-5; D is uncertain. CDR1 and CDR2 (germline): GTSNPN, SVGIG (reference sequence). V shed 3 bases and J shed 1 base, with 6 bases lying between them. This CDR3 comprises 12 residues. The CDR3 nucleotides read TGTGCCTGGAGCTACAGCCAAGAGACCCAGTACTTC. As protein: CAWSYSQETQYF.

This CDR3 is CASSITYEQYF. As DNA, the CDR3 is TGTGCCAGCAGCATTACCTACGAGCAGTACTTC. The chain recombines TRBV11-2 with TRBJ2-7; D is unresolved. Per the germline V gene, CDR1 is SGHAT and CDR2 is FQNNGV. The V end was cut by 5 bases, the J end by 2 bases, with 4 bases between. The CDR3 is 11 amino acids.

This chain joins TRBV15 and TRBJ2-7; either TRBD1 or TRBD2 may supply D (5 bases each). The germline V and J ends were trimmed by 1 base and 2 bases, with 15 bases remaining between them. CDR1 and CDR2 (germline): LNHNV, YYDKDF (reference sequence). The CDR3 sequence is 16 residues long. DNA of the CDR3: TGTGCCACCAGCAGAGGAGGGGCGGGCCCCACCTACGAGCAGTACTTC. Amino acid sequence: CATSRGGAGPTYEQYF.

The J gene is TRBJ2-1, the V gene TRBV6-6; no definite D call. This CDR3 has 11 amino acids. V was pared by 1 base and J by 8 bases, with 3 bases between. Germline CDR1 and CDR2: MNHNY and SVGAGI (reference sequence). In DNA, the CDR3 is TGTGCCAGCAGTTACTTCTATGAGCAGTTCTTC. Translation gives CASSYFYEQFF.

This clone came up once. This sequence joins TRBV28 and TRBJ2-3, with D unclear. Trimming shortened V by 2 bases and J by 10 bases, and 16 bases separated the two germline ends. Germline CDR1 MDHEN, CDR2 SYDVKM. This CDR3 is 14 amino acids long. The CDR3 DNA reads TGTGCCAGCAGTTTAGGGATCAGGTCGAGTGCGCAGTATTTT. It translates to CASSLGIRSSAQYF.

The chain combines TRBV29-1 with TRBJ2-1, with D perhaps matching TRBD2 (5 bases). Germline assignment: CDR1 SQVTM and CDR2 ANQGSEA. The CDR3 is 12 residues long. V shed 7 bases and J shed 5 bases, with 12 bases lying between them. The CDR3 coding sequence is TGCAGCGCGGGGTGGGTGGACAATGAGCAGTTCTTC. It codes for CSAGWVDNEQFF.

The CDR3 loop is CASSAGTEAFF. The CDR3 DNA is TGTGCCAGCAGTGCCGGGACGGAAGCTTTCTTT. The rearrangement uses TRBV6-1 and TRBJ1-1, with D perhaps matching TRBD1 (5 bases). V was clipped by 4 bases and J by 8 bases, with 8 bases between them. The CDR3 length is 11 residues. CDR1 is MNHNS and CDR2 is SASEGT in the germline V gene.

The gene calls are TRBV10-1 and TRBJ2-3, with a weak D call TRBD2 (6 bases). There are 11 residues in the CDR3. The V end was cut by 8 bases, the J end by 6 bases, with 9 bases between. Germline V gene lookup returns CDR1 WNHNN and CDR2 SYGVQD (reference sequence). The CDR3 reads CASGGLDTQYF. The CDR3 bases are TGCGCCAGCGGGGGACTGGATACGCAGTATTTT.

The genes are TRBV6-1 and TRBJ2-5; no clear D gene. This CDR3 has 11 amino acids. Germline assignment: CDR1 MNHNS and CDR2 SASEGT. Trimming stripped 3 bases from V and 4 bases from J, with 3 bases between. In nucleotides, the CDR3 is TGTGCCAGCAGTGATTTAGAGACCCAGTACTTC. This codes for CASSDLETQYF.

The chain joins TRBV9 to TRBJ1-1; perhaps TRBD1 as D (5 bases). This CDR3 region has 15 residues. V lost 2 bases and J 5 bases, leaving 16 bases between the germline ends. Germline V gene sequence: CDR1 SGDLS, CDR2 YYNGEE. CDR3 in amino acids: CASSVYSAGGTEAFF. The CDR3 DNA follows: TGTGCCAGCAGCGTTTACTCGGCCGGGGGAACTGAAGCTTTCTTT.

The chain recombines TRBV5-6 with TRBJ2-1; D call uncertain. CDR1 and CDR2 from the germline V gene are SGHDT and YYEEEE. This CDR3 comprises 12 residues. Trimming pared 4 bases from V and 7 bases from J, leaving 9 bases between. CDR3 loop: CASSGPLNEQFF. CDR3 nucleotides: TGTGCCAGCAGCGGACCACTTAATGAGCAGTTCTTC.

The count of this clone is one. This chain uses TRBV6-5 with TRBJ2-1; 9 nucleotides match TRBD2. The germline gives CDR1 MNHEY, CDR2 SVGAGI. The ends lost 0 bases at V and 10 bases at J; junction bases unmatched: 10. This CDR3 has 16 amino acids. CDR3 bases: TGTGCCAGCAGTTACTCATGGGCGGGAGGGCCGAAAGAGCAGTTCTTC. It translates to CASSYSWAGGPKEQFF.

The genes are TRBV6-5 and TRBJ2-7; D is possibly TRBD2 (6 bases). This CDR3 comprises 14 residues. V gave up 7 bases and J gave up 1 base, with 14 bases separating them. Germline V lookup: CDR1 MNHEY, CDR2 SVGAGI. CDR3 region: CASKRGLLSYEQYF. The CDR3 DNA reads as TGTGCCAGCAAAAGAGGACTACTATCCTACGAGCAGTACTTC.

V is TRBV2 and J is TRBJ2-5; 8 bases map to TRBD1. The V segment lost 5 bases and the J segment 7 bases; nucleotides outside the gene matches: 12. CDR1 is SNHLY and CDR2 is FYNNEI in the germline V gene. CDR3 length: 15 amino acids. DNA for the CDR3: TGTGCCAGCAGTCTTCTACAGGGGGGCCAGGGGACCCAGTACTTC. Translated, it gives CASSLLQGGQGTQYF.